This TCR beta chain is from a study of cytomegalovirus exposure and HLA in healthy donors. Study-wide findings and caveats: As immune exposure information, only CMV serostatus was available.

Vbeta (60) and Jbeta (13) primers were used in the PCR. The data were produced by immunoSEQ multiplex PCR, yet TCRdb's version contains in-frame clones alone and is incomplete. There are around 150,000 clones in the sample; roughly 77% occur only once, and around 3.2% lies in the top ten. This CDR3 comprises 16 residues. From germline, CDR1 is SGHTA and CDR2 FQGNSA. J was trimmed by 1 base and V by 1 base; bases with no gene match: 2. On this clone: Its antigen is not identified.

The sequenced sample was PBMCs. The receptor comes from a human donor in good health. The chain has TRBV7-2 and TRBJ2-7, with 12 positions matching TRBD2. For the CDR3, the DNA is TGTGCCAGCAGCTTAGAAGGACTAGCGGGATCCTACGAGCAGTACTTC. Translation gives CASSLEGLAGSYEQYF.